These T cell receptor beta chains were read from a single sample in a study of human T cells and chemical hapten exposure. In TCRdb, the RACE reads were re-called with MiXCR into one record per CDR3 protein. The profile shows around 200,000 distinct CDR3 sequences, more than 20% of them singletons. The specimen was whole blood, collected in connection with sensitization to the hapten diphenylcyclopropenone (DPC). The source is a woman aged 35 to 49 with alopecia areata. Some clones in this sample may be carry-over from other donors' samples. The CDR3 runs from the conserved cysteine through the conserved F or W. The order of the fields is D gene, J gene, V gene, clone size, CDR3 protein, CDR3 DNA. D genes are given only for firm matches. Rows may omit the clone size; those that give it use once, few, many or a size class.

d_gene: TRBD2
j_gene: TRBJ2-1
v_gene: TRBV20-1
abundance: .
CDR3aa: CSAPGTSGEYYNEQFF
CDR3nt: TGCAGTGCTCCCGGGACTAGCGGGGAATATTACAATGAGCAGTTCTTC

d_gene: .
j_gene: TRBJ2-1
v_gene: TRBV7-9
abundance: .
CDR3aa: CASSLGGRAGPEQFF
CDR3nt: TGTGCCAGCAGCTTAGGTGGGAGAGCAGGGCCTGAGCAGTTCTTC

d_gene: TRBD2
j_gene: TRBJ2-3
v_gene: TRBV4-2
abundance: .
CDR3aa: CASSQEAGRDTQYF
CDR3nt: TGTGCCAGCAGCCAAGAAGCGGGGCGAGATACGCAGTATTTT

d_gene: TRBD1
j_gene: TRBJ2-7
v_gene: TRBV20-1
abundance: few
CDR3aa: CSARWTGSTYEQYF
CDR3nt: TGCAGTGCTAGGTGGACAGGGAGCACCTACGAGCAGTACTTC

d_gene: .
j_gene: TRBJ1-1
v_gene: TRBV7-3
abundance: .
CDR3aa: CASSLNAGDTEAFF
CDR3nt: TGTGCCAGCAGCTTAAACGCGGGAGATACTGAAGCTTTCTTT

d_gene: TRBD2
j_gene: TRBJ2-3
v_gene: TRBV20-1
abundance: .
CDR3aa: CSASSGTSVGTDTQYF
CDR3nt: TGCAGTGCTAGCTCCGGGACTAGCGTGGGCACAGATACGCAGTATTTT

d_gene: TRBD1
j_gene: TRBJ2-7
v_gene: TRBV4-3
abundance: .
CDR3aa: CASSQTGDSGYYEQYF
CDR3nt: TGCGCCAGCAGCCAGACTGGGGACAGCGGTTACTACGAGCAGTACTTC

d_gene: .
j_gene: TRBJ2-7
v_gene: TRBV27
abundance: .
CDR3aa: CASSPGSQSYEQYF
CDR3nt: TGTGCCAGCAGTCCAGGGTCACAATCCTACGAGCAGTACTTC

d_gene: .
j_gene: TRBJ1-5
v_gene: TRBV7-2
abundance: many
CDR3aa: CASSRDGDQPQHF
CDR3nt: TGTGCCAGCAGCCGGGACGGGGATCAGCCCCAGCATTTT

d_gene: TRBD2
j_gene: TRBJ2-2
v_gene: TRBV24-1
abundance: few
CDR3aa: CATRLAGGTGELFF
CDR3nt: TGTGCCACCAGACTAGCGGGAGGGACCGGGGAGCTGTTTTTT

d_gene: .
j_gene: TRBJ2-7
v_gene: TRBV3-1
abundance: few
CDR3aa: CASSQVTSEQYF
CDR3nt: TGTGCCAGCAGCCAAGTCACGTCCGAGCAGTACTTC

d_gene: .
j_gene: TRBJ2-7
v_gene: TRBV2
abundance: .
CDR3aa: CASRGSSYEQYF
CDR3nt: TGTGCCAGCAGGGGGAGTTCCTACGAGCAGTACTTC

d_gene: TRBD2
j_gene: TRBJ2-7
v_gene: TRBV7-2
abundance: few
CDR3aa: CASSVKREAGYEQYF
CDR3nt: TGTGCCAGCAGCGTCAAGCGGGAGGCCGGGTACGAGCAGTACTTC

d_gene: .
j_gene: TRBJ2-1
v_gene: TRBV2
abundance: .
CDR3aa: CASKPGYNEQFF
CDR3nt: TGTGCCAGCAAACCGGGATACAATGAGCAGTTCTTC

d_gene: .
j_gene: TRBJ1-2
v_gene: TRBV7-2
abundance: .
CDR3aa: CASSLAGGEVGYTF
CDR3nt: TGTGCCAGCAGCTTAGCGGGGGGCGAGGTTGGCTACACCTTC

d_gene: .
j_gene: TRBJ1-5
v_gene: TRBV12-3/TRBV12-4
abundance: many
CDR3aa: CASSLGGQPQHF
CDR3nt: TGTGCCAGCAGTTTAGGGGGTCAGCCCCAGCATTTT

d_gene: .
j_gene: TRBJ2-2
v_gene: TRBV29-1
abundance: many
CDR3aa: CSVEGNTGELFF
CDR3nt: TGCAGCGTTGAGGGGAACACCGGGGAGCTGTTTTTT

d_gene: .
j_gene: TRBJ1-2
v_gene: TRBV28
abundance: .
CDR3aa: CASSGSGQGDNGYNF
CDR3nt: TGTGCCAGCAGTGGATCGGGGCAGGGAGATAACGGCTACAACTTC

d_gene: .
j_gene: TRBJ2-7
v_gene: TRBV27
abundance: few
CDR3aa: CASSFGPPSYEQYF
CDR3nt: TGTGCCAGCAGTTTCGGGCCCCCCTCCTACGAGCAGTACTTC

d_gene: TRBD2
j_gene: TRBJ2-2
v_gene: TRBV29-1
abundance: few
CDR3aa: CSVGGLAGASGELFF
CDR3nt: TGCAGCGTTGGGGGACTAGCGGGAGCGAGCGGGGAGCTGTTTTTT

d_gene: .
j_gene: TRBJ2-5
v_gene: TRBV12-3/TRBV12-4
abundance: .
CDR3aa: CASSWARETQYF
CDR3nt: TGTGCCAGCAGCTGGGCCCGAGAGACCCAGTACTTC

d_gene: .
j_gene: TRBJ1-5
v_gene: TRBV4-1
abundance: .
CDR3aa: CASSQDTNQPQHF
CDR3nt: TGCGCCAGCAGCCAAGATACGAATCAGCCCCAGCATTTT